This T cell receptor beta chain was captured in a study of OX40 agonist ivuxolimab in advanced cancers. Study-wide results and limits: Circulating CD4+ and CD8+ T cells showed clonal expansion by week 6 at 0.1 to 3.0 mg/kg.

Germline loops: CDR1 SGHTA, CDR2 FQGNSA. With V trimmed by 3 bases and J by 2 bases, 6 bases remained unmatched. This CDR3 spans 16 amino acids. This clone was seen a handful of times. The antigen is unknown. Produced via immunoSEQ multiplex PCR; TCRdb's table is partial and in-frame only. This repertoire shows roughly 48,000 clones, 83% found once; its top ten account for approximately 1.1%. Specimen: CD4+ or CD8+ T cells sorted from blood, collected in a trial of the OX40 agonist ivuxolimab. The receptor's source is an adult with an advanced solid tumor such as melanoma, head and neck, liver or kidney cancer. The chain recombines TRBV7-2 with TRBJ2-1; 8 bases match TRBD2. CDR3 in amino acids: CASSFISGGPYNEQFF. The DNA for the CDR3 is TGTGCCAGCAGCTTCATAAGCGGGGGCCCCTACAATGAGCAGTTCTTC.